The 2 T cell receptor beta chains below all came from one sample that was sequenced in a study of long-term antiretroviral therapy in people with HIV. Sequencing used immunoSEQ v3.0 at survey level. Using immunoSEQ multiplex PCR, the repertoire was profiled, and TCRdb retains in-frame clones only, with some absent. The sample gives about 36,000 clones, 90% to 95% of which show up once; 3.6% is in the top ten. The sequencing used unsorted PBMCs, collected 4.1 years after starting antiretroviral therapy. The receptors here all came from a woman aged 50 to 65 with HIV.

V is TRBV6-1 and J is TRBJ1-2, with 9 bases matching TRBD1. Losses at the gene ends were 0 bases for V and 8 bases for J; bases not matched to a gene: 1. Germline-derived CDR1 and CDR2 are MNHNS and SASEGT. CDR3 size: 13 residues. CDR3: CASSEADRGGYTF. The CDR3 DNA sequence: TGTGCCAGCAGTGAAGCTGACAGGGGGGGCTACACCTTC.

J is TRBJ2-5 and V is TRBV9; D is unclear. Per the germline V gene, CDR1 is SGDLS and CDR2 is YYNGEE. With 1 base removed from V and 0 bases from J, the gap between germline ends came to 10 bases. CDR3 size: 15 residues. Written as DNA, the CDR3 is TGTGCCAGCAGCGTAAATGCGAGGCACCAAGAGACCCAGTACTTC. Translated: CASSVNARHQETQYF.